What follows are 8 T cell receptor beta chains derived from one specimen sequenced in a study of control samples from healthy donors and cancer patients. TCRdb's copy holds only in-frame clones and misses some; the assay was immunoSEQ multiplex PCR. The sample holds approximately 87,000 clones, roughly nine tenths seen once. Sample: blood. The receptors shown here come from a man aged 45-65 years in good health.

This chain uses TRBV24-1 with TRBJ1-2, with 7 bases identical to TRBD1. V gave up 3 bases and J gave up 1 base; unmatched junction bases: 7. This CDR3 contains 16 residues. From germline, CDR1 is KGHDR and CDR2 SFDVKD. Written as DNA, the CDR3 is TGTGCCACCAGTGATCGACAGGGTATGGATAACTATGGCTACACCTTC. Protein product: CATSDRQGMDNYGYTF.

The chain employs TRBV6-5 and TRBJ1-2; D not resolved. The CDR3 is made up of 14 amino acids. V dropped 5 bases and J dropped 2 bases, with 12 bases sitting between them. Germline CDR1 MNHEY, CDR2 SVGAGI. The CDR3 region is CASSLRTDNYGYTF. Written as DNA, the CDR3 is TGTGCCAGCAGTCTCCGGACGGACAACTATGGCTACACCTTC.

As regards this clone: The sample holds other DNA sequences that translate to the same CDR3. The chain carries TRBV2 and TRBJ1-6; D remains unclear. This CDR3 is 14 amino acids long. CDR1 and CDR2 (germline): SNHLY, FYNNEI. Trimming took 9 bases from V and 7 from J, leaving 16 bases between them. Written as DNA, the CDR3 is TGTGCCAGTTCGGAGGGCCGCAAGAATTCACCCCTCCACTTT. Its protein is CASSEGRKNSPLHF.

This clone was seen just once. V usage is TRBV5-1 and J usage is TRBJ1-2; tentatively, D is TRBD1 (5 bases). Trimming pared 0 bases from V and 2 bases from J, leaving 14 bases between. Germline V CDR1 and CDR2: SGHRS, YFSETQ. This CDR3 comprises 16 residues. As DNA, the CDR3 is TGCGCCAGCAGCTTGGGCCGACAAGACAGCAACTATGGCTACACCTTC. Translating it yields CASSLGRQDSNYGYTF.

V and J are TRBV2 and TRBJ1-4; D remains ambiguous. CDR3 length: 14 residues. Germline CDR1 SNHLY, CDR2 FYNNEI. V was cut by 7 bases and J by 6 bases, with 15 bases left in between. The CDR3 nucleotides read TGTGCCAGCACCGTAGGTCCGATTTATGAAAAACTGTTTTTT. Translating it yields CASTVGPIYEKLFF.

This chain links TRBV27 with TRBJ1-6; 8 nucleotides match TRBD1. This CDR3 is built from 12 residues. V lost 10 bases and J lost 7; bases outside the gene matches: 3. The germline V gene has CDR1 MNHEY and CDR2 SMNVEV (reference sequence). This CDR3 reads CATAGGNSPLHF. In nucleotides, the CDR3 is TGTGCCACAGCAGGGGGCAATTCACCCCTCCACTTT.

V and J are TRBV4-2 and TRBJ1-1, with a weak D call TRBD1 (5 bases). The V and J ends lost 4 bases and 3 bases respectively, with 15 bases between them. Germline CDR1 and CDR2: LGHNA and YNFKEQ. The CDR3 loop spans 15 amino acids. The CDR3 here is CASSRGRTGDTEAFF. CDR3 in DNA: TGTGCCAGCAGCCGAGGGAGGACGGGGGACACTGAAGCTTTCTTT.

The chain couples TRBV7-2 to TRBJ1-6, with TRBD1 matching over 9 bases. The CDR3 spans 15 residues. Germline V gives CDR1 SGHTA, CDR2 FQGNSA. With V trimmed by 4 bases and J by 6 bases, 4 bases remained unmatched. The CDR3 region has the DNA TGTGCCAGCAGCTACGGACAGGGGCCTAATTCACCCCTCCACTTT. Translating it yields CASSYGQGPNSPLHF.